One sample yielded the 21 T cell receptor beta chains listed below, sequenced in a study of T-cell reconstitution after alpha-beta-depleted transplantation in children. It was with unique molecular identifiers that the TCRbeta library was prepared. TCRdb reprocessed the PCR reads with MiXCR, giving one entry per CDR3 protein. The table has fewer than 250,000 distinct CDR3 sequences, under 20% seen once; the top ten hold about two fifths. This specimen consisted of PBMCs, mostly from graft donor cells, obtained 360 days after TCRalphabeta/CD19-depleted stem cell transplant. All receptors derive from a male patient aged 2 to 9 who had a stem cell transplant for acute lymphoblastic leukemia, so the T cells may come from the graft donor.

There are many counts of this clonotype. The chain uses TRBV28 and TRBJ1-3; 10 nucleotides align to TRBD1. CDR1 MDHEN and CDR2 SYDVKM come from the germline V gene. After removal of 4 bases from V and 3 bases from J, the junction contained 3 bases not matched to a gene. The CDR3 is 15 residues long. Written as DNA, the CDR3 is TGTGCCAGCAGTTGGGACAGGGGAGGTGGAAACACCATATATTTT. It codes for CASSWDRGGGNTIYF.

The chain is built from TRBV27 and TRBJ1-1, with D uncertain. V gave up 8 bases and J gave up 0 bases, with 22 bases separating them. CDR1 is MNHEY, CDR2 SMNVEV, per germline (reference sequence). The CDR3 is made up of 17 amino acids. CDR3 amino acids: CASGVYGRLPLNTEAFF. CDR3 coding DNA: TGTGCCAGCGGCGTCTATGGACGGCTGCCTCTGAACACTGAAGCTTTCTTT.

The chain joins TRBV7-2 to TRBJ2-3; maybe TRBD2 (5 bases). V dropped 5 bases and J dropped 10 bases, with 19 bases sitting between them. This CDR3 has 14 amino acids. Looked up from germline, CDR1 is SGHTA and CDR2 is FQGNSA. The CDR3 region is CASSQSNLAGPQYF. CDR3 nucleotide sequence: TGTGCCAGCAGCCAAAGTAACCTAGCCGGTCCGCAGTATTTT.

The chain joins TRBV9 to TRBJ1-1, with D possibly matching TRBD1 (5 bases). Per germline, CDR1 SGDLS and CDR2 YYNGEE. This CDR3 has 14 amino acids. V lost 2 bases, J lost 5 bases, and 13 bases lay in between. CDR3 sequence reads: CASSVSGSVTEAFF. The CDR3 region has the DNA TGTGCCAGCAGCGTTTCAGGGTCGGTGACTGAAGCTTTCTTT.

This clonotype has just a few counts. V is TRBV18 and J is TRBJ2-1; 9 bases map to TRBD1. CDR1 and CDR2 (germline): KGHSH, LQKENI. V lost 4 bases, J lost 12 bases, and 4 bases stayed unmatched. The CDR3 contains 12 residues. The DNA of the CDR3 is TGTGCCAGCTCACTCCCGACAGGGGGGCAGTTCTTC. Translation gives CASSLPTGGQFF.

A few counts support this clonotype. The chain couples TRBV12-3 or TRBV12-4 to TRBJ2-1, with D tentatively TRBD1 (5 bases). There are 13 residues in the CDR3. Trimming removed 7 bases from V and 6 bases from J, with 13 bases in between. CDR3 DNA: TGTGCCAGCAAAACCAAGGGGTTCAATGAGCAGTTCTTC. It specifies CASKTKGFNEQFF.

V is TRBV5-1 and J is TRBJ2-3, with D possibly TRBD1 on 5 matching bases. V lost 5 bases, J lost 0 bases, and 19 bases lay in between. This CDR3 spans 17 amino acids. CDR1 and CDR2 from the germline V gene are SGHRS and YFSETQ. The CDR3 protein is CASRYSPYRGSTDTQYF. DNA for the CDR3: TGCGCCAGCAGATATTCCCCCTATAGGGGAAGCACAGATACGCAGTATTTT.

CDR3 nucleotide sequence: TGTGCCAGCAGTCAGGCTAAGGGCGCTGAAGCTTTCTTT. Translating it yields CASSQAKGAEAFF. The chain joins TRBV7-9 to TRBJ1-1, with D uncertain. Trimming shortened V by 6 bases and J by 6 bases, and 14 bases separated the two germline ends. Germline lookup yields CDR1 SEHNR and CDR2 FQNEAQ (reference sequence). The length of the CDR3 is 13 residues.

In this sample, this clonotype turned up a few times. The chain carries TRBV7-2 and TRBJ2-5; 7 nucleotides line up with TRBD2. Trimming removed 2 bases from V and 5 bases from J; junction bases left unmatched: 11. The germline gives CDR1 SGHTA, CDR2 FQGNSA. The CDR3 extends over 16 amino acids. CDR3 residues: CASSLRPSREAETQYF. In DNA, the CDR3 is TGTGCCAGCAGCTTAAGGCCTAGCCGGGAGGCGGAGACCCAGTACTTC.

This chain joins TRBV2 and TRBJ2-2, with D perhaps TRBD1 (6 bases). V was trimmed by 1 base and J by 5 bases, leaving 11 bases between them. Looked up from germline, CDR1 is SNHLY and CDR2 is FYNNEI. The CDR3 has 15 residues. CDR3 coding DNA: TGTGCCAGCAGTGAAGATTTAAGGGGGACCGGGGAGCTGTTTTTT. Its translation: CASSEDLRGTGELFF.

V gene TRBV12-3 or TRBV12-4 combines with J gene TRBJ2-7; TRBD2 is a possible D gene (6 bases). This CDR3 comprises 17 residues. Trimming took 0 bases from V and 3 from J, leaving 18 bases between them. CDR3 in DNA: TGTGCCAGCAGTTTAGCGCCCCTACCGGGGACTTTCTACGAGCAGTACTTC. This codes for CASSLAPLPGTFYEQYF.

The sample holds a few counts of this clonotype. V gene TRBV12-3 or TRBV12-4 combines with J gene TRBJ2-7; TRBD1 agrees at 10 bases. Trimming at V came to 3 bases and at J to 2 bases, leaving 10 bases not matched to a gene. The CDR3 runs 17 residues. The CDR3 protein is CASSFRTGQGKPYEQYF. CDR3 DNA: TGTGCCAGCAGTTTTAGAACGGGACAGGGGAAACCCTACGAGCAGTACTTC.

The chain carries TRBV11-2 and TRBJ2-5, with 8 bases fitting TRBD2. The CDR3 consists of 15 residues. Germline CDR1 is SGHAT and CDR2 is FQNNGV. V shed 5 bases, J shed 5 bases, and the junction held 10 bases outside the gene matches. The CDR3 nucleotides read TGTGCCAGCAGCCCGGGACTAGGCGGGTTCGAGACCCAGTACTTC. This gives the protein CASSPGLGGFETQYF.

V gene TRBV7-9 combines with J gene TRBJ1-5, with D possibly being TRBD1 (6 bases). The CDR3 runs to 16 residues. Germline values: CDR1 SEHNR, CDR2 FQNEAQ (reference sequence). V lost 2 bases to trimming and J lost 3 bases, with 14 bases between them. This CDR3 is CASSLRSDSNNQPQHF. DNA for the CDR3: TGTGCCAGCAGCTTACGTTCGGACAGCAACAATCAGCCCCAGCATTTT.

For the CDR3, the DNA is TGCGCCAGCAGCTTGGGAACTAGCGGGAGAACCGGGGAGCTGTTTTTT. Its protein product is CASSLGTSGRTGELFF. The chain carries TRBV5-1 and TRBJ2-2; 11 bases line up with TRBD2. CDR1 and CDR2 (germline): SGHRS, YFSETQ. The CDR3 has 16 residues. Losses at the gene ends were 0 bases for V and 5 bases for J; bases not matched to a gene: 3. The full variable domain, completed using reference TRBV5-1 and TRBJ2-2, is KAGVTQTPRYLIKTRGQQVTLSCSPISGHRSVSWYQQTPGQGLQFLFEYFSETQRNKGNFPGRFSGRQFSNSRSEMNVSTLELGDSALYLCASSLGTSGRTGELFFGEGSRLTVL.

For this clonotype: Germline is not matched at one junction end, which may reflect a read error. The chain links TRBV5-6 to TRBJ2-1; D may be TRBD2 (5 bases). This CDR3 region has 13 residues. The germline CDR1 and CDR2 sequences are SGHDT and YYEEEE. The CDR3 nucleotides read TGTGCCAGCAGTTTGGGAGCAGCCTGGGGGCAGTTCTTC. As protein: CASSLGAAWGQFF.

This clonotype turned up a few times. This CDR3 is CASSPEDSHTEAFF. The CDR3, as DNA: TGTGCCAGCTCACCAGAGGACAGCCACACTGAAGCTTTCTTT. This chain connects TRBV18 to TRBJ1-1; the D gene is possibly TRBD1 (6 bases). The CDR3 has 14 amino acids. Germline values: CDR1 KGHSH, CDR2 LQKENI. V shed 2 bases and J shed 3 bases, with 10 bases lying between them.

The rearrangement uses TRBV9 and TRBJ2-7; 10 positions match TRBD1. V trimming: 5 bases; J trimming: 5 bases; junction bases outside the gene matches: 7. The CDR3 is 14 residues long. CDR1 is SGDLS, CDR2 YYNGEE, per germline. The CDR3 region is CASSEGTGANEQYF. CDR3 DNA sequence: TGTGCCAGCAGTGAGGGGACAGGGGCCAACGAGCAGTACTTC.

V gene TRBV4-3 combines with J gene TRBJ2-2, with a possible D match to TRBD1 (6 bases). The V end was cut by 4 bases, the J end by 0 bases, with 24 bases between. The germline CDR1 and CDR2 sequences are LGHNA and YSLEER. This CDR3 has 20 amino acids. The CDR3 region has the DNA TGCGCCAGCAGCCTGTTTTCATTACAGGGAACCGTCGCGAACACCGGGGAGCTGTTTTTT. It encodes CASSLFSLQGTVANTGELFF.

In its sample, this clonotype was seen a few times. The chain recombines TRBV15 with TRBJ2-1; D call uncertain. This CDR3 has 11 residues. Deletions cut 5 bases from V and 8 bases from J, with 7 bases between. Germline CDR1 is LNHNV and CDR2 is YYDKDF (reference sequence). The CDR3 spells CATSVRDEQFF. The CDR3 DNA follows: TGTGCCACCAGCGTTAGGGATGAGCAGTTCTTC.

A few counts support this clonotype. This sequence joins TRBV4-1 and TRBJ2-7; D ambiguous. Germline V gene sequence: CDR1 MGHRA, CDR2 YSYEKL. V shed 0 bases and J shed 0 bases, with 15 bases lying between them. The CDR3 is made up of 17 amino acids. CDR3 bases: TGCGCCAGCAGCCAAGATATTGGCAGATTGAGCTCCTACGAGCAGTACTTC. Amino acids: CASSQDIGRLSSYEQYF.